This T cell receptor beta chain was captured by sequencing in a study of cytomegalovirus exposure and HLA in healthy donors. The CDR3 is made up of 15 amino acids. Trimming cost V 1 base and J 5 bases; bases outside gene matches: 6. Per germline, CDR1 SGHTA and CDR2 FQGNSA. Use of 60 Vbeta and 13 Jbeta primers characterized the PCR. This table comes from immunoSEQ multiplex PCR, and its TCRdb copy is limited to in-frame clones, with some not included. Among approximately 95,000 clones listed, under 90% were seen once. The origin of this receptor is a woman aged 70-85 years in good health and CMV-seropositive. The chain employs TRBV7-2 and TRBJ2-7, with 9 bases identical to TRBD1. The specimen sequenced was PBMCs. For the CDR3, the DNA is TGTGCCAGCAGCTTAGGGGACAGGGATGTCAACGAGCAGTACTTC. Translated, it gives CASSLGDRDVNEQYF.